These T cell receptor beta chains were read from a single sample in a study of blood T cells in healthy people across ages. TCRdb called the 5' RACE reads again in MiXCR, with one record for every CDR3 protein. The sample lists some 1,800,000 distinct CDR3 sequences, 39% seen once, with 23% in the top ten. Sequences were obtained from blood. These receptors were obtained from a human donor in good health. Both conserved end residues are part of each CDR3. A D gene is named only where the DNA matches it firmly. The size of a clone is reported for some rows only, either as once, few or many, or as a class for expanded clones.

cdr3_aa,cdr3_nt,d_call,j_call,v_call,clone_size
CASSLGRVAQETQYF,TGTGCCAGCAGTTTAGGCCGGGTAGCTCAAGAGACCCAGTACTTC,NA,TRBJ2-5,TRBV12-3/TRBV12-4,NA
CASSQRGRDTEAFF,TGTGCCAGCAGCCAGCGGGGTCGGGACACTGAAGCTTTCTTT,NA,TRBJ1-1,TRBV3-1,NA
CASSVAGNEFTDTQYF,TGTGCCAGCAGCGTAGCGGGGAACGAATTCACAGATACGCAGTATTTT,NA,TRBJ2-3,TRBV9,NA
CASSIDSFYEQYF,TGCGCCAGCAGCATTGACAGCTTCTACGAGCAGTACTTC,NA,TRBJ2-7,TRBV5-1,many
CASRGRGLGYTF,TGTGCCAGCAGGGGCAGGGGGCTTGGCTACACCTTC,TRBD1,TRBJ1-2,TRBV12-3/TRBV12-4,NA
CSAGPPGKTYEQYF,TGCAGTGCGGGGCCCCCAGGGAAGACCTACGAGCAGTACTTC,NA,TRBJ2-7,TRBV20-1,few
CASSFRQGEQYF,TGCGCCAGCAGCTTCCGACAGGGCGAGCAGTACTTC,TRBD1,TRBJ2-7,TRBV5-1,few
CSVEDLQGNYGYTF,TGCAGCGTTGAAGATCTTCAGGGGAACTATGGCTACACCTTC,NA,TRBJ1-2,TRBV29-1,NA
CASSPPGTVGQFF,TGTGCCAGCAGCCCCCCCGGGACAGTCGGGCAGTTCTTC,TRBD1,TRBJ2-1,TRBV14,NA
CASSQELAGAPTQYF,TGCGCCAGCAGCCAAGAACTAGCGGGGGCCCCCACCCAGTACTTC,TRBD2,TRBJ2-5,TRBV4-3,NA
CASRHDGAYEQYF,TGTGCCAGCAGACATGACGGGGCCTACGAGCAGTACTTC,NA,TRBJ2-7,TRBV6-1,NA
CASSQVGTGVGYGYTF,TGTGCCAGCAGCCAAGTGGGGACAGGGGTTGGCTATGGCTACACCTTC,TRBD1,TRBJ1-2,TRBV3-1,NA
CASSWTGPTSAGETQYF,TGCGCCAGCAGCTGGACGGGCCCCACTAGCGCGGGAGAGACCCAGTACTTC,TRBD2,TRBJ2-5,TRBV5-1,NA
CASSFLPLGGHEAFF,TGTGCCAGCAGCTTCTTACCCCTGGGTGGGCATGAAGCTTTCTTT,NA,TRBJ1-1,TRBV7-9,few
CASSFRLAGGPGELFF,TGTGCCAGCAGCTTTCGACTAGCGGGGGGGCCCGGGGAGCTGTTTTTT,TRBD2,TRBJ2-2,TRBV7-6,few
CGTSRDRVNTEAFF,TGTGGCACCAGCAGAGATCGGGTGAACACTGAAGCTTTCTTT,NA,TRBJ1-1,TRBV15,NA
CASSYSKEAWNSPLHF,TGTGCCAGCAGTTACTCGAAGGAGGCATGGAATTCACCCCTCCACTTT,NA,TRBJ1-6,TRBV6-6,NA
CSVGRDSSTDTQYF,TGCAGCGTTGGTCGAGACTCTAGCACAGATACGCAGTATTTT,NA,TRBJ2-3,TRBV29-1,few
CASTKQEGIENIQYF,TGTGCCAGCACCAAACAAGAGGGGATCGAAAACATTCAGTACTTC,NA,TRBJ2-4,TRBV7-9,NA
CSARSRDRDLLEQYF,TGCAGTGCTAGGTCCCGGGACAGGGATCTTCTCGAGCAGTACTTC,TRBD1,TRBJ2-7,TRBV20-1,NA
CASSSRLAGICNEQFF,TGTGCCAGCAGCTCCCGACTAGCGGGGATATGCAATGAGCAGTTCTTC,TRBD2,TRBJ2-1,TRBV7-3,NA
CATSTDYLYNEQFF,TGTGCCACCAGCACCGATTACCTATACAATGAGCAGTTCTTC,NA,TRBJ2-1,TRBV15,NA
CAISTRGAFF,TGTGCCATCAGCACCAGGGGGGCTTTCTTT,TRBD1,TRBJ1-1,TRBV12-3/TRBV12-4,few
CASSLRGGANEQFF,TGCGCCAGCAGCTTGAGAGGGGGGGCCAATGAGCAGTTCTTC,NA,TRBJ2-1,TRBV5-1,many
CASSDYRGSLEQYF,TGTGCCAGCAGTGATTACAGGGGATCTCTCGAGCAGTACTTC,TRBD1,TRBJ2-7,TRBV6-1,few
CASFGVNEQFF,TGTGCCAGTTTCGGGGTAAATGAGCAGTTCTTC,NA,TRBJ2-1,TRBV5-5,NA
CASSLEGADGYTF,TGTGCCAGCAGCTTAGAGGGGGCGGATGGCTACACCTTC,TRBD1,TRBJ1-2,TRBV7-9,few
CASTPGGGNTDTQYF,TGTGCCAGCACTCCGGGGGGGGGAAACACAGATACGCAGTATTTT,TRBD2,TRBJ2-3,TRBV9,few
CASSQEGGTDTQYF,TGTGCCAGCTCCCAAGAGGGAGGTACAGATACGCAGTATTTT,NA,TRBJ2-3,TRBV18,few
CATSTSGGGYNEQFF,TGCGCCACCTCAACAAGCGGGGGTGGGTACAATGAGCAGTTCTTC,TRBD2,TRBJ2-1,TRBV5-1,few
CSAREYSIQYF,TGCAGTGCTAGGGAGTATAGCATTCAGTACTTC,NA,TRBJ2-4,TRBV20-1,NA
CASSDVAGRTDTRYF,TGCGCCAGCAGCGACGTAGCGGGGCGCACAGATACGCGGTATTTT,TRBD2,TRBJ2-3,TRBV4-1,NA
CSALTPAAFF,TGCAGTGCTCTAACACCAGCTGCTTTCTTT,NA,TRBJ1-1,TRBV20-1,NA
CASSLEEGASYEQYF,TGTGCCAGCAGCTTAGAAGAGGGGGCTTCCTACGAGCAGTACTTC,TRBD1,TRBJ2-7,TRBV7-6,NA
CASSWLKETQYF,TGTGCCAGCAGTTGGCTAAAAGAGACCCAGTACTTC,NA,TRBJ2-5,TRBV12-3/TRBV12-4,few
CASSQDPRSLKTQYF,TGTGCCAGCAGCCAAGATCCGAGATCTCTGAAGACCCAGTACTTC,NA,TRBJ2-5,TRBV3-1,NA
CSVGSGGETQYF,TGCAGCGTGGGCTCAGGGGGAGAGACCCAGTACTTC,TRBD1,TRBJ2-5,TRBV29-1,NA
CASSSDRGRDEQYF,TGTGCCAGCAGTTCCGACAGGGGACGCGACGAGCAGTACTTC,TRBD1,TRBJ2-7,TRBV2,NA
CASSLAAGGPNYGYTF,TGTGCCAGTAGTTTGGCGGCAGGGGGCCCTAACTATGGCTACACCTTC,TRBD1,TRBJ1-2,TRBV27,few
CASSFRGVTNTQYF,TGTGCCAGCAGTTTCAGGGGGGTCACGAATACGCAGTATTTT,NA,TRBJ2-3,TRBV28,NA
CASRARVYGYTF,TGTGCCAGCAGGGCCAGGGTCTATGGCTACACCTTC,NA,TRBJ1-2,TRBV12-3/TRBV12-4,NA
CASGYSEQFF,TGTGCCAGCGGGTACAGTGAGCAGTTCTTC,NA,TRBJ2-1,TRBV11-2,NA
CASSPFWDSGSPLHF,TGTGCCAGCAGCCCTTTTTGGGACAGTGGGTCACCCCTCCACTTT,TRBD1,TRBJ1-6,TRBV9,NA
CASRIDSVRGREQYF,TGTGCCAGCAGGATAGATAGTGTCAGGGGTCGCGAGCAGTACTTC,NA,TRBJ2-7,TRBV12-3/TRBV12-4,NA
CASSAQGQGVGDTQYF,TGTGCCAGCAGCGCCCAGGGACAGGGGGTTGGAGATACGCAGTATTTT,TRBD1,TRBJ2-3,TRBV9,once
CAILGDRPYEQYF,TGTGCCATCCTCGGGGACAGGCCCTACGAGCAGTACTTC,TRBD1,TRBJ2-7,TRBV28,NA
CASSPHRGTGAGNQPQHF,TGTGCCAGCAGCCCTCACCGAGGGACAGGGGCCGGCAATCAGCCCCAGCATTTT,TRBD1,TRBJ1-5,TRBV13,NA
CASSTGAGDTQYF,TGTGCCAGCAGTACGGGCGCGGGAGATACGCAGTATTTT,NA,TRBJ2-3,TRBV6-4,NA
CASSAGQAMVGYGYTF,TGTGCCAGCAGCGCAGGACAGGCTATGGTTGGGTATGGCTACACCTTC,TRBD1,TRBJ1-2,TRBV7-6,NA
CASSQRGLRYTGELFF,TGCGCCAGCAGCCAAAGGGGTTTGAGGTATACCGGGGAGCTGTTTTTT,NA,TRBJ2-2,TRBV4-3,few
CASSLGLSLRSPLHF,TGTGCCAGCAGCTTAGGTTTATCCCTCCGGTCACCCCTCCACTTT,NA,TRBJ1-6,TRBV7-2,NA
CASSLIAGYEAFF,TGTGCCAGCAGCTTAATTGCCGGATATGAAGCTTTCTTT,NA,TRBJ1-1,TRBV7-3,NA
CASSLTGGVGAFF,TGTGCCAGCAGTTTAACAGGGGGGGTTGGGGCTTTCTTT,TRBD1,TRBJ1-1,TRBV12-3/TRBV12-4,NA
CSASRRGQYF,TGCAGTGCTAGTCGGCGTGGGCAGTACTTC,NA,TRBJ2-5,TRBV20-1,NA
CASSQVDTRALGNEQFF,TGCGCCAGCAGCCAAGTCGACACTAGGGCACTCGGCAATGAGCAGTTCTTC,NA,TRBJ2-1,TRBV4-1,many
CASSPNPGQGNYGYTF,TGTGCCAGCAGTCCAAATCCGGGACAGGGGAACTATGGCTACACCTTC,TRBD1,TRBJ1-2,TRBV6-5,few
CASSKPAGKVVYEQYF,TGTGCCAGCAGCAAGCCGGCCGGGAAAGTAGTCTACGAGCAGTACTTC,NA,TRBJ2-7,TRBV21-1,few
CSAGRGEEQYF,TGCAGCGCCGGACGGGGGGAAGAGCAGTACTTC,TRBD2,TRBJ2-7,TRBV29-1,few
CASGIRQAHYEQYF,TGTGCCAGCGGTATTAGGCAGGCCCATTACGAGCAGTACTTC,NA,TRBJ2-7,TRBV12-3/TRBV12-4,few